This T cell receptor (beta chain) was identified in a study of blood T cell repertoires in COVID-19. On the study more broadly: Nucleic acid was either cDNA or gDNA, and it came from T cells, B-cell-depleted T cells, or PBMCs.

The CDR3 consists of 15 residues. Germline CDR1 and CDR2: SEHNR and FQNEAQ (reference sequence). The V end was cut by 1 base, the J end by 5 bases, with 11 bases between. The repertoire was sequenced with immunoSEQ multiplex PCR; TCRdb's copy has only in-frame clones and lacks some. Found here are about 190,000 clones, roughly 90% of them singletons; the top ten hold around 0.53%. This clone was seen only a few times. The receptor's source is a man aged 50 or older with acute or convalescent COVID-19. The sequencing sample was made of peripheral blood. The chain recombines TRBV7-9 with TRBJ1-4, with unresolved D. The CDR3 nucleotides read TGTGCCAGCAGCTTAGTTCATTTTCGGAATGAAAAACTGTTTTTT. Its protein is CASSLVHFRNEKLFF.